This T cell receptor (beta chain) was obtained from a study of cytomegalovirus exposure and HLA in healthy donors. V lost 3 bases and J lost 5, with 13 bases in between. Germline CDR1 LGHNA, CDR2 YNFKEQ. The CDR3 contains 14 residues. PCR amplification relied on 60 Vbeta primers (plus 13 Jbeta primers). Assay: immunoSEQ multiplex PCR; the TCRdb copy retains only in-frame clones and omits some. The data contain 150,000 to 200,000 clones, over 65% of them seen just once; the ten biggest clones take up under 5.5%. Specimen: PBMCs. This clonotype was sampled from a man younger than 30 in good health and CMV-seropositive. The genes are TRBV4-2 and TRBJ1-1; maybe TRBD1 (6 bases). The CDR3 sequence is CASSQAGQSTEAFF. The CDR3 DNA follows: TGTGCCAGCAGCCAGGCCGGACAGTCAACTGAAGCTTTCTTT.